These 8 T cell receptor beta chains were all obtained from the same sample, sequenced in a study of T cells in Graves' hyperthyroidism and ophthalmopathy. RNA transcripts gave rise to amplified TCR beta CDR3 regions. The HTBI primer set served for first-round RT-PCR of the TCR CDR3. Each CDR3 protein is one row after TCRdb ran MiXCR on the multiplex PCR reads. Of around 700,000 distinct CDR3 sequences in the sample, 15% to 20% were seen once. The material sequenced was blood. Every receptor here comes from a woman aged 50 to 60 with Graves' hyperthyroidism that later progressed to Graves' ophthalmopathy.

The V gene is TRBV30, the J gene TRBJ2-5; perhaps D is TRBD1 or TRBD2 (5 bases each). The CDR3 extends over 15 amino acids. Germline loops: CDR1 GTSNPN, CDR2 SVGIG (reference sequence). V was clipped by 1 base and J by 4 bases, with 16 bases between them. CDR3 nucleotides: TGTGCCTGGAGTGGAGCTGTGGGGGTCCCAGAGACCCAGTACTTC. Amino acid sequence: CAWSGAVGVPETQYF.

This clonotype appeared many times. This chain connects TRBV6-2 or TRBV6-3 to TRBJ1-6; TRBD1 is a possible D gene (5 bases). This CDR3 spans 13 amino acids. CDR1 and CDR2 from the germline V gene are MNHEY and SVGEGT. The ends were cut back, 11 bases at V and 10 bases at J, with 18 bases in the middle. The CDR3 nucleotides are TGTGCCGGCAAGGTTGAGGGGCACTCACCCCTCCACTTT. Translating gives CAGKVEGHSPLHF.

In its sample, this clonotype was seen a few times. The CDR3 DNA reads TGTGCCAGCAGTTTTGTTCCTGGACGGTTAGCCAAAAACATTCAGTACTTC. It specifies CASSFVPGRLAKNIQYF. This chain joins TRBV12-3 or TRBV12-4 and TRBJ2-4; no definite D call. The CDR3 spans 17 residues. Trimming removed 3 bases from V and 0 bases from J, with 15 bases in between.

This chain connects TRBV6-5 to TRBJ2-3; D not certain. The CDR3 length is 15 residues. V lost 0 bases and J lost 3, with 10 bases in between. Germline CDR1 MNHEY, CDR2 SVGAGI. Written as DNA, the CDR3 is TGTGCCAGCAGTTACTCCGGGCCTGGAACAGATACGCAGTATTTT. Encoded protein: CASSYSGPGTDTQYF.

The chain links TRBV15 to TRBJ1-2, with a weak D call TRBD1 (6 bases). The CDR3 contains 14 residues. Germline CDR1 LNHNV, CDR2 YYDKDF (reference sequence). V lost 6 bases and J lost 7, with 18 bases in between. This CDR3 is CATRLTGLGGGYTF. CDR3 sequence (DNA): TGTGCCACCAGGCTAACAGGCCTAGGGGGTGGCTACACCTTC.

The chain recombines TRBV4-2 with TRBJ2-5; 14 bases are shared with TRBD2. Germline CDR1 reads LGHNA; CDR2 reads YNFKEQ. The CDR3 length is 18 residues. Losses at the gene ends were 2 bases for V and 2 bases for J; bases not matched to a gene: 7. The CDR3 is CASSQSTSGGAWQETQYF. The CDR3 DNA reads TGTGCCAGCAGCCAATCGACTAGCGGGGGGGCTTGGCAAGAGACCCAGTACTTC.

This clonotype was found many times. In DNA form, the CDR3 reads TGCGCCAGCAGCTCAACCGCACCAGGGACCACTGAAGCTTTCTTT. Amino acids: CASSSTAPGTTEAFF. The gene calls are TRBV5-1 and TRBJ1-1; a weak D match, TRBD1 (5 bases). Germline values: CDR1 SGHRS, CDR2 YFSETQ. Between the trimmed V and J ends, which lost 3 bases and 4 bases, there was a span of 16 bases. This CDR3 contains 15 residues.

The gene calls are TRBV5-1 and TRBJ1-4; D is unresolved. Trimming removed 7 bases at V and 0 bases at J, with 13 bases between. Germline V CDR1 and CDR2: SGHRS, YFSETQ. CDR3 size: 15 residues. The chain's CDR3 is CASAPAPPTNEKLFF. The CDR3 DNA reads TGCGCCAGCGCACCAGCCCCCCCAACTAATGAAAAACTGTTTTTT.